Shown below are 16 T cell receptor beta chains from a single sample sequenced in a study of cytomegalovirus exposure and HLA in healthy donors. Primers for the PCR totalled 60 Vbeta and 13 Jbeta. Method: immunoSEQ multiplex PCR; TCRdb's copy keeps in-frame clones and lacks some. The sample carries 150,000 to 200,000 clones, less than 90% recorded once. The sequenced sample consisted of PBMCs. The receptors here all came from a girl younger than two in good health and CMV-seronegative.

As to this clone: The germline gene is not matched at one end of the junction; a read error may be the cause. The chain employs TRBV7-9 and TRBJ1-5; D not certain. Germline V gene sequence: CDR1 SEHNR, CDR2 FQNEAQ (reference sequence). CDR3 length: 13 residues. In DNA, the CDR3 is TGTTCCAGCAGCCTGGCCTGGAATCAGCCCCAGCATTTT. It yields the protein CSSSLAWNQPQHF.

V and J are TRBV6-5 and TRBJ1-2; 8 nucleotides align to TRBD1. The trim removed 2 bases at V and 2 bases at J, leaving 1 base unmatched. This CDR3 comprises 14 residues. Looked up from germline, CDR1 is MNHEY and CDR2 is SVGAGI. As DNA, the CDR3 is TGTGCCAGCAGTTACGACAGGGGAAACTATGGCTACACCTTC. Amino acid sequence: CASSYDRGNYGYTF.

V and J are TRBV13 and TRBJ2-2, with 8 bases matching TRBD2. The CDR3 totals 18 residues. From germline, CDR1 is PRHDT and CDR2 FYEKMQ (reference sequence). Losses at the gene ends were 1 base for V and 1 base for J; bases not matched to a gene: 8. CDR3 sequence (DNA): TGTGCCAGCAGCTTAGCCCCCCTCCTAGCGGGGAACACCGGGGAGCTGTTTTTT. Protein product: CASSLAPLLAGNTGELFF.

The chain uses TRBV4-3 and TRBJ1-6; D ambiguous. V lost 4 bases, J lost 5 bases, and 18 bases lay in between. This CDR3 contains 17 residues. The germline V gene encodes CDR1 LGHNA and CDR2 YSLEER. The CDR3 region is CASSPRSPVPNNSPLHF. As DNA, the CDR3 is TGCGCCAGCAGCCCCAGATCCCCCGTCCCAAATAATTCACCCCTCCACTTT.

This chain connects TRBV4-3 to TRBJ1-1; D gene unclear. Germline CDR1 and CDR2: LGHNA and YSLEER. Between the trimmed V and J ends, which lost 2 bases and 3 bases, there was a span of 7 bases. The CDR3 spans 13 residues. CDR3 sequence (DNA): TGCGCCAGCAGCCAACGTCGGGACACTGAAGCTTTCTTT. This gives the protein CASSQRRDTEAFF.

The chain is built from TRBV11-2 and TRBJ1-2; 7 bases line up with TRBD1. The CDR3 runs 13 residues. Germline CDR1 reads SGHAT; CDR2 reads FQNNGV. Germline trimming cut 4 bases from V and 4 bases from J; bases unmatched to any gene: 3. The CDR3 nucleotides are TGTGCCAGCAGCTCAGACAGGGCCTATGGCTACACCTTC. The encoded protein is CASSSDRAYGYTF.

The chain recombines TRBV12-5 with TRBJ1-5; D remains unclear. V was trimmed by 9 bases and J by 5 bases, leaving 8 bases between them. Germline assignment: CDR1 LGHNT and CDR2 FRNRAP. The CDR3 contains 11 residues. The CDR3 sequence is CASSSDQPQHF. The CDR3 nucleotides are TGTGCTAGCTCGTCAGATCAGCCCCAGCATTTT. Together with reference TRBV12-5 and TRBJ1-5, the CDR3 gives the full variable domain: DARVTQTPRHKVTEMGQEVTMRCQPILGHNTVFWYRQTMMQGLELLAYFRNRAPLDDSGMPKDRFSAEMPDATLATLKIQPSEPRDSAVYFCASSSDQPQHFGDGTRLSIL.

In its sample, this clone was seen a few times. The chain carries TRBV25-1 and TRBJ2-7, with D tentatively TRBD1 (5 bases). This CDR3 is 13 amino acids long. Germline V gene sequence: CDR1 MGHDK, CDR2 SYGVNS. Trimming took 4 bases from V and 2 from J, leaving 9 bases between them. The CDR3 reads CASSVGAPYEQYF. The CDR3 nucleotides are TGTGCCAGCAGTGTTGGGGCACCCTACGAGCAGTACTTC.

There are a few counts of this clone. The chain links TRBV29-1 to TRBJ2-3; TRBD1 aligns across 12 bases. Germline V lookup: CDR1 SQVTM, CDR2 ANQGSEA. V gave up 3 bases and J gave up 6 bases; unmatched junction bases: 13. The length of the CDR3 is 17 residues. The CDR3 sequence is CSVEGPPGTGGDDTQYF. CDR3 nucleotides: TGCAGCGTTGAGGGGCCGCCTGGGACAGGGGGCGACGATACGCAGTATTTT.

The chain employs TRBV5-1 and TRBJ2-5; TRBD1 matches at 9 bases. Germline CDR1 is SGHRS and CDR2 is YFSETQ. CDR3 size: 15 residues. V shed 0 bases and J 4 bases; nucleotides not matched to a gene: 4. This CDR3 is CASSLGDRDTETQYF. The CDR3 DNA is TGCGCCAGCAGCTTGGGGGACAGGGACACAGAGACCCAGTACTTC.

The V and J genes are TRBV14 and TRBJ1-1; D gene unclear. Trimming took 0 bases from V and 4 from J, leaving 9 bases between them. CDR1 and CDR2 from the germline V gene are SGHDN and FVKESK. The CDR3 covers 14 residues. CDR3 in amino acids: CASSQEAYPTEAFF. The DNA of the CDR3 is TGTGCCAGCAGCCAAGAGGCATACCCCACTGAAGCTTTCTTT.

This clone was recorded only once. The chain links TRBV5-6 to TRBJ1-1, with 7 nucleotides matching TRBD1. The CDR3 runs to 15 residues. With V trimmed by 3 bases and J by 7 bases, 12 bases remained unmatched. Germline CDR1 SGHDT, CDR2 YYEEEE. The CDR3 DNA is TGTGCCAGCAGCTCCTTGGACAGGAAGGTGGGTGAAGCTTTCTTT. Its translation is CASSSLDRKVGEAFF.

The rearrangement uses TRBV7-2 and TRBJ2-7; possibly TRBD1 for D (6 bases). This CDR3 contains 19 residues. Germline values: CDR1 SGHTA, CDR2 FQGNSA. Trimming stripped 1 base from V and 3 bases from J, with 25 bases between. The CDR3 region is CASSLVPSAGTRSDYEQYF. The CDR3 bases are TGTGCCAGCAGCTTAGTCCCAAGCGCCGGGACAAGGTCCGACTACGAGCAGTACTTC.

This clone was recorded once. The rearrangement joins TRBV9 to TRBJ1-1; 7 bases are shared with TRBD1. CDR1 SGDLS and CDR2 YYNGEE come from the germline V gene. The CDR3 runs 15 residues. V trimming: 4 bases; J trimming: 2 bases; junction bases outside the gene matches: 8. For the CDR3, the DNA is TGTGCCAGCAGCTCCTCCAGGGACAGCAACACTGAAGCTTTCTTT. Its translation is CASSSSRDSNTEAFF.

This chain connects TRBV9 to TRBJ2-1; tentative D call: TRBD2 (6 bases). The CDR3 loop spans 14 amino acids. The germline CDR1 and CDR2 sequences are SGDLS and YYNGEE. Trimming pared 2 bases from V and 6 bases from J, leaving 12 bases between. The CDR3 coding sequence is TGTGCCAGCAGCGTCCCTAGCGAGAGCAATGAGCAGTTCTTC. Protein product: CASSVPSESNEQFF. Variable domain in full (rest from reference TRBV9 and TRBJ2-1): DSGVTQTPKHLITATGQRVTLRCSPRSGDLSVYWYQQSLDQGLQFLIQYYNGEERAKGNILERFSAQQFPDLHSELNLSSLELGDSALYFCASSVPSESNEQFFGPGTRLTVL.

The V and J genes are TRBV30 and TRBJ2-3; 13 bases map to TRBD2. This CDR3 spans 19 amino acids. The germline V gene has CDR1 GTSNPN and CDR2 SVGIG (reference sequence). V gave up 0 bases and J gave up 2 bases; unmatched junction bases: 11. CDR3 DNA: TGTGCCTGGAGTGTACTCATGACTAGCGGGGGGAAACTCACAGATACGCAGTATTTT. This translates into CAWSVLMTSGGKLTDTQYF.